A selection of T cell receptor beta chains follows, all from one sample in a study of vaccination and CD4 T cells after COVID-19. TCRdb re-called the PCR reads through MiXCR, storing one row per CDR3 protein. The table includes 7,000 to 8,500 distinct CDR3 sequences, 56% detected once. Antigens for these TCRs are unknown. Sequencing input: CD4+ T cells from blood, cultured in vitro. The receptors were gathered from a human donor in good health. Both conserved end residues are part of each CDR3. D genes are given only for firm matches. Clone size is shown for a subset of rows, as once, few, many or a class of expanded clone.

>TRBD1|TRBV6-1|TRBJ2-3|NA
CASRLRTGTSTDTQYF
TGTGCCAGCAGGCTAAGGACAGGGACTAGCACAGATACGCAGTATTTT
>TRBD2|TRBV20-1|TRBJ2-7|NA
CSADLLAGGGEQYF
TGCAGTGCAGACCTCCTAGCGGGGGGGGGTGAGCAGTACTTC
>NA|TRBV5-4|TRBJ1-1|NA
CASSLALGKNTEAFF
TGTGCCAGCAGCTTGGCCCTGGGGAAAAACACTGAAGCTTTCTTT
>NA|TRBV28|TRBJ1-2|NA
CASSLAGNYGYTF
TGTGCCAGCAGTTTAGCTGGGAACTATGGCTACACCTTC
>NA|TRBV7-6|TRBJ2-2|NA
CASSPVGGGGELFF
TGTGCCAGCAGCCCGGTTGGCGGCGGCGGGGAGCTGTTTTTT
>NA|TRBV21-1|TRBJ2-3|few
CASSGPTSGRDSDTQYF
TGTGCCAGCAGCGGCCCGACTAGCGGGAGGGATTCAGATACGCAGTATTTT
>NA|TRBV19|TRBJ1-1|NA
CASSLQARVNTEAFF
TGTGCCAGTAGTCTTCAAGCCAGGGTGAACACTGAAGCTTTCTTT
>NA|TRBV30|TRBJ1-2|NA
CAWSVVLGGAYGYTF
TGTGCCTGGAGTGTAGTATTGGGAGGGGCCTATGGCTACACCTTC
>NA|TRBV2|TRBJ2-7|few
CASSEETSYEQYF
TGTGCCAGCAGTGAGGAAACCTCCTACGAGCAGTACTTC
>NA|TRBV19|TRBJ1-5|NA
CASSSNQPQHF
TGTGCCAGTAGTAGCAATCAGCCCCAGCATTTT
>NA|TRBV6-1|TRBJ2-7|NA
CASTGKATVYEQYF
TGTGCCAGCACAGGGAAAGCAACGGTCTACGAGCAGTACTTC
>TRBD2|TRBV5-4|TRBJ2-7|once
CASSLGGLAGGSHEQYF
TGTGCCAGCAGCTTAGGGGGACTAGCGGGAGGGTCGCACGAGCAGTACTTC
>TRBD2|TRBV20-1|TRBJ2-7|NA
CSARDGLAGTVYEQYF
TGCAGTGCTAGAGACGGACTAGCGGGAACGGTCTACGAGCAGTACTTC
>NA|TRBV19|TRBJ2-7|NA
CASNRGDAYEQYF
TGTGCCAGTAACAGAGGGGACGCCTACGAGCAGTACTTC
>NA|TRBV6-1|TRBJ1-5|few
CASSDGAFLGGNQPQHF
TGTGCCAGCAGTGATGGGGCTTTCTTAGGGGGCAATCAGCCCCAGCATTTT
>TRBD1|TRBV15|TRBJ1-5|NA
CATSRVSDRGWSNQPQHF
TGTGCCACCAGCAGAGTTTCTGACAGGGGATGGAGCAATCAGCCCCAGCATTTT
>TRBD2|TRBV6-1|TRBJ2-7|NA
CASSEGAGGVYHEQYF
TGTGCCAGCAGTGAGGGGGCGGGAGGTGTTTACCACGAGCAGTACTTC
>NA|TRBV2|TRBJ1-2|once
CASSQRGGGAGETYGYTF
TGTGCCAGCAGTCAGAGAGGGGGTGGGGCAGGGGAGACCTATGGCTACACCTTC
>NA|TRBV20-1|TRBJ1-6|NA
CSASGQINSPLHF
TGCAGTGCTAGTGGACAGATCAATTCACCCCTCCACTTT
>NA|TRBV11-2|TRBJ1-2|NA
CASSSVRDRSPYGYTF
TGTGCCAGCAGCTCCGTGCGAGACCGCTCGCCTTATGGCTACACCTTC
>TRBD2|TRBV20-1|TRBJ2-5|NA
CSARFGAGAWETQYF
TGCAGTGCTAGATTTGGAGCGGGGGCGTGGGAGACCCAGTACTTC
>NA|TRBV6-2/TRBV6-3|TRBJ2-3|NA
CASRRSADTQYF
TGTGCCAGCAGGCGATCGGCAGATACGCAGTATTTT
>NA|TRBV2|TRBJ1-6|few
CASSTNLGAPLHF
TGTGCCAGCAGTACGAATCTGGGCGCACCCCTCCACTTT
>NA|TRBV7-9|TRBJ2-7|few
CASSLTTSSYEQYF
TGTGCCAGCAGCTTGACGACTTCGAGCTACGAGCAGTACTTC
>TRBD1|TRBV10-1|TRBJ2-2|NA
CASSAGTGSNTGELFF
TGCGCCAGCAGTGCCGGGACAGGGTCAAACACCGGGGAGCTGTTTTTT
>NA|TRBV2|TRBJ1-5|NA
CASSEGLAYYSNQPQHF
TGTGCCAGCAGTGAGGGACTGGCTTATTATAGCAATCAGCCCCAGCATTTT
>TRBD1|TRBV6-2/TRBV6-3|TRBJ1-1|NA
CASSLRQGTEAFF
TGTGCCAGCAGTTTACGACAGGGGACTGAAGCTTTCTTT
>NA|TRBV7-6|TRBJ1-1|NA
CASSLSSYTEAFF
TGTGCCAGCAGCCTAAGTAGCTACACTGAAGCTTTCTTT
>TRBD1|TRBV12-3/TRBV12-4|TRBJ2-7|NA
CASSFPSGTGFYEQYF
TGTGCCAGCAGTTTCCCTTCCGGGACAGGGTTCTACGAGCAGTACTTC
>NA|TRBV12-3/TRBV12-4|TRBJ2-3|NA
CASSPPSTDTQYF
TGTGCCAGCAGTCCCCCTAGCACAGATACGCAGTATTTT
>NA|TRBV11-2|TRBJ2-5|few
CASSLMGLQETQYF
TGTGCCAGCAGCTTGATGGGCCTCCAAGAGACCCAGTACTTC
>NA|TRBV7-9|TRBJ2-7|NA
CASSSGSEQYF
TGTGCCAGCAGTTCAGGGAGCGAGCAGTACTTC
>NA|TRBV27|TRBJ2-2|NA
CASIATPHRIQNTGELFF
TGTGCCAGCATCGCCACCCCACACAGGATCCAAAACACCGGGGAGCTGTTTTTT
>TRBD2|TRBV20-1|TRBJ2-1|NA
CSARTSGGGEQFF
TGCAGTGCTAGGACTAGCGGGGGGGGTGAGCAGTTCTTC
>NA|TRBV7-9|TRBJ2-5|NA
CASSLAAGQETQYF
TGTGCCAGCAGCTTAGCGGCCGGACAAGAGACCCAGTACTTC
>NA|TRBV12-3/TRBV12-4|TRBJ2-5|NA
CASCQTLGVETQYF
TGTGCCAGCTGCCAGACTCTGGGGGTCGAGACCCAGTACTTC
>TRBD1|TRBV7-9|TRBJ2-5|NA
CASRPRGTAKETQYF
TGTGCCAGCAGACCCAGGGGGACGGCTAAAGAGACCCAGTACTTC
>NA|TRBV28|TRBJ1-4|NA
CASSSWAGNEKLFF
TGTGCCAGCAGCTCCTGGGCAGGGAATGAAAAACTGTTTTTT
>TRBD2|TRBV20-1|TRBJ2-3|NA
CSASVGLAAATDTQYF
TGCAGTGCTAGTGTCGGACTAGCGGCAGCTACAGATACGCAGTATTTT
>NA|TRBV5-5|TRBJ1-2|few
CASSLAGRNYGYTF
TGTGCCAGCAGCCTGGCCGGCAGGAACTATGGCTACACCTTC
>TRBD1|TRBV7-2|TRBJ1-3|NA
CASSPQGAPGNTIYF
TGTGCCAGCAGCCCACAGGGGGCGCCTGGAAACACCATATATTTT
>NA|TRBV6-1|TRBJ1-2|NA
CASKDHLYGYTF
TGTGCCAGCAAAGACCACCTCTATGGCTACACCTTC
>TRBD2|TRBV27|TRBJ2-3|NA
CASSLTSGGPDTQYF
TGTGCCAGCAGCTTGACTAGCGGGGGGCCAGATACGCAGTATTTT
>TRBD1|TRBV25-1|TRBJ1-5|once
CASSDDRGHSNQPQHF
TGTGCCAGCAGTGACGACAGGGGCCATAGCAATCAGCCCCAGCATTTT
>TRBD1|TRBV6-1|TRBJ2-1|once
CASSEAGQGAQDEQFF
TGTGCCAGCAGTGAAGCCGGGCAGGGGGCGCAGGATGAGCAGTTCTTC
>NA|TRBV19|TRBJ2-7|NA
CASSTALSYEQYF
TGTGCCAGTAGTACGGCACTATCTTACGAGCAGTACTTC
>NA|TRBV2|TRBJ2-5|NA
CASRHRGEETQYF
TGTGCCAGCAGACACCGGGGAGAAGAGACCCAGTACTTC
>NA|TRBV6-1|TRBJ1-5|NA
CASRPGQPNQPQHF
TGTGCCAGCAGACCCGGACAGCCCAATCAGCCCCAGCATTTT
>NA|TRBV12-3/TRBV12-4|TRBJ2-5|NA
CASSLRWEETQYF
TGTGCCAGCAGTTTAAGGTGGGAAGAGACCCAGTACTTC
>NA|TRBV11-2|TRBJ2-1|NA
CASSVGLGESEQFF
TGTGCCAGCAGCGTTGGCCTGGGGGAAAGTGAGCAGTTCTTC
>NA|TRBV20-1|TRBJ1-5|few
CSASIGGQPQHF
TGCAGTGCTAGCATCGGGGGACAGCCCCAGCATTTT
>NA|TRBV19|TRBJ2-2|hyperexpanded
CASSIDRANTGELFF
TGTGCCAGTAGTATAGACAGGGCGAACACCGGGGAGCTGTTTTTT
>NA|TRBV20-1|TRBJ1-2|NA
CSASERQSNYGYTF
TGCAGTGCTAGCGAACGACAGTCTAACTATGGCTACACCTTC
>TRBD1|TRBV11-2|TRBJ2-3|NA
CASSLGVRTGLLNTQYF
TGTGCCAGCAGCTTAGGAGTCCGGACAGGGCTTTTGAATACGCAGTATTTT
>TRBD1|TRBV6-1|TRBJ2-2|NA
CASSRGQGISGELFF
TGTGCCAGCAGCCGAGGACAGGGTATCTCCGGGGAGCTGTTTTTT
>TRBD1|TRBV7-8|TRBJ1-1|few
CASSLALLTGTGTEAFF
TGTGCCAGCAGCTTAGCCCTCTTGACCGGGACAGGGACTGAAGCTTTCTTT